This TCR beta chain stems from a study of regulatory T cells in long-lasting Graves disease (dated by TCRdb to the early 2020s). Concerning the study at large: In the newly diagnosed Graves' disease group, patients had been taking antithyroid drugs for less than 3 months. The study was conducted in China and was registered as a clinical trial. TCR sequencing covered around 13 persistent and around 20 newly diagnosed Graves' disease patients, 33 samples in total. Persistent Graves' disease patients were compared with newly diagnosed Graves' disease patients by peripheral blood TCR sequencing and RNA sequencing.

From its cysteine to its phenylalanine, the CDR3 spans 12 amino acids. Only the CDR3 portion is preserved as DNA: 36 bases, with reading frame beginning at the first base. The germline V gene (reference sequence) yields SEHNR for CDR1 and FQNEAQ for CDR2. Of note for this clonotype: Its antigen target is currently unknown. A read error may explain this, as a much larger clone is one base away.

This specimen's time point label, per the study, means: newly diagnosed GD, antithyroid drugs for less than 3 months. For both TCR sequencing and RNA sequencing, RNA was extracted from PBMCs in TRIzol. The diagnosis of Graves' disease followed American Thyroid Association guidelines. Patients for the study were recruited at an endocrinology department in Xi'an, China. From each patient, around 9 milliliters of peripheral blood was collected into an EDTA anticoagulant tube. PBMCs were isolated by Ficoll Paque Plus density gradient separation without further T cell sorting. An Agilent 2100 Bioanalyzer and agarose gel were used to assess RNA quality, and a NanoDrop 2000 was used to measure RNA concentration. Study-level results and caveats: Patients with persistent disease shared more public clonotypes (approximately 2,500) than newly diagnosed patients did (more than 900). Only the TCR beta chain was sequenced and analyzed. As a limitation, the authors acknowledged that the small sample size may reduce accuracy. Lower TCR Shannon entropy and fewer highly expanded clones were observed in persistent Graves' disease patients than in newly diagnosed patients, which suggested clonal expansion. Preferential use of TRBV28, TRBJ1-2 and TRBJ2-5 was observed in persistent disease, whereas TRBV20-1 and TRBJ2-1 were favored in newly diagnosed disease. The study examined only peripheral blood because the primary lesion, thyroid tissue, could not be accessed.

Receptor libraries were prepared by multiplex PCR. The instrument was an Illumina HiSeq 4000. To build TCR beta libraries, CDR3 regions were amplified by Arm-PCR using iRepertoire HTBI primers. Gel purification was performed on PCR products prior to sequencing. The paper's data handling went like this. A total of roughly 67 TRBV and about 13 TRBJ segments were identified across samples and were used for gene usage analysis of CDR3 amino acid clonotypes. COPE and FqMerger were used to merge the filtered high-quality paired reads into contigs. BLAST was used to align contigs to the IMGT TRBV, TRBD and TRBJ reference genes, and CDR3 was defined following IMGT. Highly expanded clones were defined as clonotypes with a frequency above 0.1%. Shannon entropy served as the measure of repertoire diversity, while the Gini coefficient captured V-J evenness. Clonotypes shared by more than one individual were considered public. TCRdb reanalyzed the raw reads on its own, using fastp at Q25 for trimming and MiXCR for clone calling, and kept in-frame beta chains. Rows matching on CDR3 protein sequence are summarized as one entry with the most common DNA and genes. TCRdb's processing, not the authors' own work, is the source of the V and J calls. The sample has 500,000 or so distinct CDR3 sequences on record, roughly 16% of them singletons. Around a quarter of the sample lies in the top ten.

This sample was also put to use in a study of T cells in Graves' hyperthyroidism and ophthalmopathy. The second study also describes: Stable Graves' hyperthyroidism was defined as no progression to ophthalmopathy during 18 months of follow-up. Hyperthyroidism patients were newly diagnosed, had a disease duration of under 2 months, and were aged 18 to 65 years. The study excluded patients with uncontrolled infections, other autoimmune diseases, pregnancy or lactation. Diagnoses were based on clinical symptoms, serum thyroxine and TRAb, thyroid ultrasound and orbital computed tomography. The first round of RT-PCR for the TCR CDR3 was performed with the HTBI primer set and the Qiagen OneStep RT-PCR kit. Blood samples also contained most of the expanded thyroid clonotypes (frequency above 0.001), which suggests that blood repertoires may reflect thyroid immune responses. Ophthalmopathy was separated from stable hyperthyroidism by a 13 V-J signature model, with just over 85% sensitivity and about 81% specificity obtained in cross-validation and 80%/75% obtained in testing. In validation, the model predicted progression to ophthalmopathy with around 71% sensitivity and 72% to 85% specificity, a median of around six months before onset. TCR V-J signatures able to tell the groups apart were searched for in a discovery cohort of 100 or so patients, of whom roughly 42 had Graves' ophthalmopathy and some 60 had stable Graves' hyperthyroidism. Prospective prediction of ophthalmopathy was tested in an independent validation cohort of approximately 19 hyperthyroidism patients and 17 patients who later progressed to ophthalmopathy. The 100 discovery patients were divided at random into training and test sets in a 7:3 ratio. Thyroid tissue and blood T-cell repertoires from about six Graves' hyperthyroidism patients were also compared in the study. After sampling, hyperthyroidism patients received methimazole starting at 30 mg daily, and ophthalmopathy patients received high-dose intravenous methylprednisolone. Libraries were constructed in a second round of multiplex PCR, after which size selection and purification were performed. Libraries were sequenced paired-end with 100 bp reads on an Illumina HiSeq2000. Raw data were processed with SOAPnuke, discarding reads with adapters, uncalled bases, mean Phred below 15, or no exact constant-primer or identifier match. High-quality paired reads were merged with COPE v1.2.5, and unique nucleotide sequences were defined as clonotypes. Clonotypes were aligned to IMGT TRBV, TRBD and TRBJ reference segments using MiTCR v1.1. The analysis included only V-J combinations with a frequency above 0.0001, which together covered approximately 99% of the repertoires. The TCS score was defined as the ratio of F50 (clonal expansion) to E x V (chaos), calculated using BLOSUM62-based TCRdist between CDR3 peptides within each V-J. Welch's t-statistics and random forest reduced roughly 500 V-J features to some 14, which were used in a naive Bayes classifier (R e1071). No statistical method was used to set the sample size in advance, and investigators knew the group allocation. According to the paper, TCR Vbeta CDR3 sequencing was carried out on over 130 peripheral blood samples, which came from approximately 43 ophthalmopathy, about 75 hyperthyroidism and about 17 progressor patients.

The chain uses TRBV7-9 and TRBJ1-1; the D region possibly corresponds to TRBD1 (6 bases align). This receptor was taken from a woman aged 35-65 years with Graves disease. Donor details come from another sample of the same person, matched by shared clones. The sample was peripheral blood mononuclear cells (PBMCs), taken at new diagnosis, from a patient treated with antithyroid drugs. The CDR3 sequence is CASSLWDTETFF. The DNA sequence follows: TGTGCCAGCAGCTTATGGGACACTGAAACTTTCTTT.